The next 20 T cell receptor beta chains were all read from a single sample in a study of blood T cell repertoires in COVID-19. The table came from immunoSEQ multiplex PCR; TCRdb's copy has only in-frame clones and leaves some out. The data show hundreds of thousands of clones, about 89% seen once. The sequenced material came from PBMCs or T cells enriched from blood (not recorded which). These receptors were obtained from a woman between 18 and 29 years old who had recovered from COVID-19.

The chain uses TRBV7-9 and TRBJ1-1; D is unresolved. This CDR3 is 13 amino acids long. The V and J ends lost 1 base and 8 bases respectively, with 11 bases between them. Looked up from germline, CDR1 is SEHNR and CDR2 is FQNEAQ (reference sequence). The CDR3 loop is CASSLEAQREAFF. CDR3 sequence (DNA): TGTGCCAGCAGCTTAGAGGCACAGAGAGAAGCTTTCTTT.

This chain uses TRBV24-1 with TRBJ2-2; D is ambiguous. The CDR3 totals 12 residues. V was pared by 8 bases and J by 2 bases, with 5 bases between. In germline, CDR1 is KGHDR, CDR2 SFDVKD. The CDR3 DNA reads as TGTGCCACCATCAGAAACACCGGGGAGCTGTTTTTT. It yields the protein CATIRNTGELFF.

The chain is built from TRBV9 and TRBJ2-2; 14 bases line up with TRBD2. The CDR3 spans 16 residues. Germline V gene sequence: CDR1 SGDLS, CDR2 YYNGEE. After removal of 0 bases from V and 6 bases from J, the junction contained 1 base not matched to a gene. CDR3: CASSVVTSGRAGELFF. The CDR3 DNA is TGTGCCAGCAGCGTAGTGACTAGCGGGAGGGCCGGGGAGCTGTTTTTT.

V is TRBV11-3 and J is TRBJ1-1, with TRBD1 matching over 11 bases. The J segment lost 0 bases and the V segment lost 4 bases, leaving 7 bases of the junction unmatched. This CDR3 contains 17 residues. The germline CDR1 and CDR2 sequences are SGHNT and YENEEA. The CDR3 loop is CASSSDRGRGMNTEAFF. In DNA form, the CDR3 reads TGTGCCAGCAGCTCGGACAGGGGGCGCGGAATGAACACTGAAGCTTTCTTT.

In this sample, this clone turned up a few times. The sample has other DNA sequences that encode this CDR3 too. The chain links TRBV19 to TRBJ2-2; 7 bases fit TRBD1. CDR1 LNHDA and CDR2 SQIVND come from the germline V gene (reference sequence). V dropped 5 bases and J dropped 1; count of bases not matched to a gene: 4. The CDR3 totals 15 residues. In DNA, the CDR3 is TGTGCCAGTAGTTTGACAGGGAAGAACACCGGGGAGCTGTTTTTT. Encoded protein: CASSLTGKNTGELFF. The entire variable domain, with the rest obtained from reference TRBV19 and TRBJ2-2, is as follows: DGGITQSPKYLFRKEGQNVTLSCEQNLNHDAMYWYRQDPGQGLRLIYYSQIVNDFQKGDIAEGYSVSREKKESFPLTVTSAQKNPTAFYLCASSLTGKNTGELFFGEGSRLTVL.

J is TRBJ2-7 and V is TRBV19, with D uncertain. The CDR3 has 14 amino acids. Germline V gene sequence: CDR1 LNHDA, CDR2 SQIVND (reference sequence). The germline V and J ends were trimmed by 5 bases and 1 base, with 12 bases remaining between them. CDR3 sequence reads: CASSETAYSYEQYF. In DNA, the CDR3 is TGTGCCAGTAGTGAAACAGCCTATTCCTACGAGCAGTACTTC. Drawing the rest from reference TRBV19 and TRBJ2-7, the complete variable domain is DGGITQSPKYLFRKEGQNVTLSCEQNLNHDAMYWYRQDPGQGLRLIYYSQIVNDFQKGDIAEGYSVSREKKESFPLTVTSAQKNPTAFYLCASSETAYSYEQYFGPGTRLTVT.

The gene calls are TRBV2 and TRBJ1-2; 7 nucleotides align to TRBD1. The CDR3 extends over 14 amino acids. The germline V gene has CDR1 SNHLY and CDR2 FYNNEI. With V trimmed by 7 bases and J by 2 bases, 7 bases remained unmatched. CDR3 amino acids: CASIPWDSNYGYTF. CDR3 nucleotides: TGTGCCAGCATTCCATGGGACAGCAACTATGGCTACACCTTC.

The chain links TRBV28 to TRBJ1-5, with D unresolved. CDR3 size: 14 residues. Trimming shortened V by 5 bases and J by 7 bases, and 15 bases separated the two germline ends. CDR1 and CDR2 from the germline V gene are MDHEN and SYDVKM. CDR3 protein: CASSPTLRRQPQHF. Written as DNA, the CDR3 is TGTGCCAGCAGTCCGACCCTACGGAGGCAGCCCCAGCATTTT.

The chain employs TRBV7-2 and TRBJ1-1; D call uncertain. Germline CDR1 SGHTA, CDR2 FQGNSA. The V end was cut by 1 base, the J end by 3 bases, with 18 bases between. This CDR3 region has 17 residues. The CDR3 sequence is CASSLGPLVPGDTEAFF. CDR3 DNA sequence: TGTGCCAGCAGCTTAGGGCCGTTGGTCCCCGGAGACACTGAAGCTTTCTTT.

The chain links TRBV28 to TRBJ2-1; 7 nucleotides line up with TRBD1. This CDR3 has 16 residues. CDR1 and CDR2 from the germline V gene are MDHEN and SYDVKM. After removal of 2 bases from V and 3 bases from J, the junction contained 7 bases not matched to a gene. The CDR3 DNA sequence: TGTGCCAGCAGTTTAAGGGGGCCAGGGAACTACAATGAGCAGTTCTTC. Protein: CASSLRGPGNYNEQFF.

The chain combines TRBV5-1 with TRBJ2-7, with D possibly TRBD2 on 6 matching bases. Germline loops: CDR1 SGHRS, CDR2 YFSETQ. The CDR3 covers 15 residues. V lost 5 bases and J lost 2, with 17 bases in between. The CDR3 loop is CASRLLSGLPYEQYF. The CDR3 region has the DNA TGCGCCAGCAGGCTACTATCGGGACTCCCCTACGAGCAGTACTTC.

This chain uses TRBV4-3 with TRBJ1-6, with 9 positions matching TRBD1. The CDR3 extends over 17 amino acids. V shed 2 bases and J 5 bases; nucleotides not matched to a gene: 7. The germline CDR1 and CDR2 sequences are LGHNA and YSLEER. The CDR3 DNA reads TGCGCCAGCAGCCAAAACCCCGGGACAGGGAATAATTCACCCCTCCACTTT. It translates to CASSQNPGTGNNSPLHF.

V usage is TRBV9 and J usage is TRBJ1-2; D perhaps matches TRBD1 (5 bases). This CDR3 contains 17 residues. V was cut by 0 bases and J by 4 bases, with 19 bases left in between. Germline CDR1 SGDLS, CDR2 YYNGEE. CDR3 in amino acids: CASSVVSSDIPGYGYTF. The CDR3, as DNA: TGTGCCAGCAGCGTAGTCAGCTCGGACATCCCGGGCTATGGCTACACCTTC.

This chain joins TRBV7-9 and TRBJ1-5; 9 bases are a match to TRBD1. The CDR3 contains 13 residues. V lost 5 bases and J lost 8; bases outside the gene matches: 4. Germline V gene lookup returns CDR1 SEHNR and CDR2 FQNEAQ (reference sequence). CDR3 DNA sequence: TGTGCCAGCAGCGAAACAGGGGGCGAGCCCCAGCATTTT. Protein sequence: CASSETGGEPQHF.

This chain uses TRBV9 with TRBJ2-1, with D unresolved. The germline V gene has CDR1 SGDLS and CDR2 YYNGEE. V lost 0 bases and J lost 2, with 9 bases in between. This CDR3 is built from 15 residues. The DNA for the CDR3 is TGTGCCAGCAGCGTAGCGAGCGCGGCCTACAATGAGCAGTTCTTC. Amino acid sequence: CASSVASAAYNEQFF.

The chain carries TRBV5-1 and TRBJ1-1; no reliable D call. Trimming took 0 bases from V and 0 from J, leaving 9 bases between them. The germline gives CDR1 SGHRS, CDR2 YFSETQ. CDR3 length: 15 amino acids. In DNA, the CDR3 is TGCGCCAGCAGCTTGGTAGGGAGCTTGAACACTGAAGCTTTCTTT. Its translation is CASSLVGSLNTEAFF.

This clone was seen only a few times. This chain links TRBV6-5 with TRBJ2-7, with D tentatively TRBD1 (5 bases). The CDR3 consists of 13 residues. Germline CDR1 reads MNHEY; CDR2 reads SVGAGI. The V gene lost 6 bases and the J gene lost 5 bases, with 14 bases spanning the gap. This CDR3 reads CASRRTTDNEQYF. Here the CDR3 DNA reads TGTGCCAGCAGACGTACGACAGATAACGAGCAGTACTTC.

The DNA of the CDR3 is TGTGCCAGCAGCTTAGCGGGGACTAACCAAGAGACCCAGTACTTC. This sequence encodes CASSLAGTNQETQYF. V and J are TRBV7-2 and TRBJ2-5; 7 nucleotides agree with TRBD2. The CDR3 spans 15 residues. Germline V gives CDR1 SGHTA, CDR2 FQGNSA. The J segment lost 0 bases and the V segment lost 0 bases, leaving 1 base of the junction unmatched.

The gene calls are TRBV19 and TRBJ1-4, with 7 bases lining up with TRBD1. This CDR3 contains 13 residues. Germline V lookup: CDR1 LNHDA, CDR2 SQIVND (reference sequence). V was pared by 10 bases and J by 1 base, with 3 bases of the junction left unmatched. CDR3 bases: TGTGCCACCGCAGGGGGAACTAATGAAAAACTGTTTTTT. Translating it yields CATAGGTNEKLFF.

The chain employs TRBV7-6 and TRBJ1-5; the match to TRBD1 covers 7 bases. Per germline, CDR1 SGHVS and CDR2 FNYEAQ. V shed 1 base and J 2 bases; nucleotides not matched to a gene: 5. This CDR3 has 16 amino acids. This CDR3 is CASSLGRGYGNQPQHF. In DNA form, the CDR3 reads TGTGCCAGCAGCTTAGGCAGGGGGTACGGCAATCAGCCCCAGCATTTT.